The 18 T cell receptor beta chains below all came from one sample that was sequenced in a study of blood T cells in healthy people across ages. A sample-barcoded 5' primer and a J-beta primer mix were used in a second PCR of roughly 6 to 12 cycles. MiXCR was run by TCRdb on the 5' RACE reads, yielding one entry per CDR3 protein. The table lists 850,000 to 950,000 distinct CDR3 sequences, around 30% of them singletons. Specimen: blood. The receptors originated from an elderly woman in good health.

This clonotype was counted at least ten times. This chain links TRBV30 with TRBJ2-7; 9 nucleotides agree with TRBD2. In germline, CDR1 is GTSNPN, CDR2 SVGIG (reference sequence). CDR3 length equals 15 residues. V shed 3 bases, J shed 3 bases, and the junction held 9 bases outside the gene matches. The CDR3, as DNA: TGTGCCTGGAGCGTGGGACTAGCAGTTAACTACGAGCAGTACTTC. The encoded protein is CAWSVGLAVNYEQYF.

CDR3 coding DNA: TGCGCCAGCAGCCAAGATCCCGGGACAGGGGCCACTGAAGCTTTCTTT. This codes for CASSQDPGTGATEAFF. The gene calls are TRBV4-3 and TRBJ1-1, with 10 bases aligning to TRBD1. The CDR3 has 16 residues. The germline CDR1 and CDR2 sequences are LGHNA and YSLEER. The V and J ends lost 0 bases and 4 bases, in that order; junction bases with no gene match: 5.

Points on this clonotype: Being one base from a much bigger clone, this may be a read error. The rearrangement uses TRBV3-1 and TRBJ2-3; the D gene could be TRBD1 or TRBD2 (5 bases each). CDR3 size: 16 residues. CDR1 and CDR2 from the germline V gene are LGHDT and YNNKEL (reference sequence). Between the trimmed V and J ends, which lost 2 bases and 5 bases, there was a span of 17 bases. CDR3 nucleotides: TGTGCCAGCAGCCAACGGTGGCGAGGGGTCGAAGATACGCAGTATTTT. Protein sequence: CASSQRWRGVEDTQYF.

Points on this clonotype: Germline and junction disagree at one end, which may indicate a read error. The chain carries TRBV19 and TRBJ1-4; perhaps TRBD1 as D (5 bases). The germline V gene encodes CDR1 LNHDA and CDR2 SQIVND (reference sequence). The CDR3 extends over 13 amino acids. In DNA, the CDR3 is TGTACCAGTAAACCAGGGATGGAGGAAAAACTGTTTTTT. Translating it yields CTSKPGMEEKLFF.

There are many counts of this clonotype. The gene calls are TRBV7-9 and TRBJ2-3, with no clear D. Germline CDR1 reads SEHNR; CDR2 reads FQNEAQ (reference sequence). This CDR3 region has 14 residues. Trimming removed 2 bases from V and 0 bases from J, with 6 bases in between. The CDR3 is CASSLSMSTDTQYF. DNA for the CDR3: TGTGCCAGCAGCTTATCCATGAGCACAGATACGCAGTATTTT.

This clonotype has ten or more counts. The genes are TRBV27 and TRBJ2-5; D is perhaps TRBD2 (6 bases). V dropped 3 bases and J dropped 5 bases, with 13 bases sitting between them. CDR3 length equals 14 residues. From germline, CDR1 is MNHEY and CDR2 SMNVEV (reference sequence). As DNA, the CDR3 is TGTGCCAGCAGTTTCCGGGAGCTATCGGAGACCCAGTACTTC. Its translation is CASSFRELSETQYF.

The sample holds many counts of this clonotype. The V and J genes are TRBV11-2 and TRBJ2-1; D is unclear. With 5 bases removed from V and 0 bases from J, the gap between germline ends came to 11 bases. Looked up from germline, CDR1 is SGHAT and CDR2 is FQNNGV. The CDR3 is made up of 15 amino acids. DNA of the CDR3: TGTGCCAGCAGCCTGGAGCGAACCTCCTACAATGAGCAGTTCTTC. Translation: CASSLERTSYNEQFF. The full variable domain, rest sourced from reference TRBV11-2 and TRBJ2-1, is EAGVAQSPRYKIIEKRQSVAFWCNPISGHATLYWYQQILGQGPKLLIQFQNNGVVDDSQLPKDRFSAERLKGVDSTLKIQPAKLEDSAVYLCASSLERTSYNEQFFGPGTRLTVL.

The V and J genes are TRBV12-3 or TRBV12-4 and TRBJ2-3; 7 nucleotides align to TRBD2. The CDR3 covers 15 residues. V trimming: 3 bases; J trimming: 3 bases; junction bases outside the gene matches: 6. CDR3: CASSFRRGRTDTQYF. The CDR3 nucleotides read TGTGCCAGCAGTTTTAGGCGGGGGAGAACAGATACGCAGTATTTT.

V gene TRBV20-1 combines with J gene TRBJ2-2, with unresolved D. V lost 0 bases and J 13 bases, leaving 12 bases between the germline ends. The CDR3 spans 12 residues. The germline V gene encodes CDR1 DFQATT and CDR2 SNEGSKA (reference sequence). CDR3 sequence reads: CSARDPNGWLFF. CDR3 DNA: TGCAGTGCTAGAGATCCAAATGGGTGGCTGTTTTTT.

Only a few counts were recorded for this clonotype. The gene calls are TRBV6-1 and TRBJ2-7; 11 nucleotides match TRBD1. With the DNA end fitting TRBJ2-5 better, the J assignment may be wrong. Looked up from germline, CDR1 is MNHNS and CDR2 is SASEGT. This CDR3 contains 20 residues. The CDR3: CASSERGQGAPLDQLETQYF. As DNA, the CDR3 is TGTGCCAGCAGTGAGAGAGGACAGGGGGCCCCTTTGGACCAGTTGGAGACCCAGTACTTC.

The CDR3 nucleotides read TGTGCCACCAGTGATGGGACTGAGGGCACTGAAGCTTTCTTT. The encoded protein is CATSDGTEGTEAFF. V is TRBV24-1 and J is TRBJ1-1, with D perhaps matching TRBD1 (5 bases). The length of the CDR3 is 14 residues. CDR1 is KGHDR, CDR2 SFDVKD, per germline. V was clipped by 3 bases and J by 4 bases, with 11 bases between them.

This clonotype was found once. V gene TRBV6-2 or TRBV6-3 combines with J gene TRBJ2-7, with D unresolved. The V gene's germline CDR1 is MNHEY and CDR2 SVGEGT. The CDR3 is 11 residues long. V lost 7 bases to trimming and J lost 3 bases, with 7 bases between them. CDR3 protein: CASTSHYEQYF. The DNA of the CDR3 is TGTGCCAGCACGTCGCACTACGAGCAGTACTTC.

This clonotype was counted ten times or more. The rearrangement joins TRBV10-3 to TRBJ2-3; no firm D call. This CDR3 has 9 amino acids. V gave up 8 bases and J gave up 5 bases, with 2 bases separating them. Germline-derived CDR1 and CDR2 are ENHRY and SYGVKD. The CDR3 sequence is CAIGDTQYF. The CDR3 DNA reads as TGTGCCATCGGAGATACGCAGTATTTT.

This clonotype was counted ten times or more. This sequence joins TRBV4-2 and TRBJ1-5; 12 bases agree with TRBD1. J gave up 6 bases and V 4 bases, and 4 bases lay outside the gene matches. The length of the CDR3 is 15 residues. Germline-derived CDR1 and CDR2 are LGHNA and YNFKEQ. CDR3 in DNA: TGTGCCAGCAGCCGTGGGACAGGGGGCTTTCAGCCCCAGCATTTT. This codes for CASSRGTGGFQPQHF.

For this clonotype: A much larger clone lies a single base off, so this may be a read error. V gene TRBV30 combines with J gene TRBJ2-5, with 9 bases lining up with TRBD2. This CDR3 comprises 16 residues. Germline CDR1 reads GTSNPN; CDR2 reads SVGIG (reference sequence). Here the CDR3 reads CARSVGSRGGQETQYF. In DNA, the CDR3 is TGTGCCCGGAGTGTAGGTTCGCGGGGGGGCCAAGAGACCCAGTACTTC.

This clonotype showed up many times. V gene TRBV2 combines with J gene TRBJ2-3; TRBD1 matches at 11 bases. This CDR3 comprises 15 residues. CDR1 and CDR2 (germline): SNHLY, FYNNEI. V was pared by 8 bases and J by 6 bases, with 10 bases of the junction left unmatched. DNA for the CDR3: TGTGCCAGCTCAGGGTGGACAGGGGGCATGGATACGCAGTATTTT. Translating gives CASSGWTGGMDTQYF.

In regard to this clonotype: A much larger clone differs from this one at a single base, so this may be a read error. V gene TRBV4-2 combines with J gene TRBJ1-2, with 9 bases fitting TRBD1. The CDR3 loop spans 14 amino acids. With 4 bases clipped from V and 6 bases from J, the junction kept 6 bases outside the gene matches. The germline V gene encodes CDR1 LGHNA and CDR2 YNFKEQ. CDR3 nucleotide sequence: TGTGCCAGCAGCCTTGAAGGGACAGGGAATGGCTACACCTTC. Its translation is CASSLEGTGNGYTF.

This clonotype has at least ten counts. The chain uses TRBV27 and TRBJ2-3, with D uncertain. Per germline, CDR1 MNHEY and CDR2 SMNVEV (reference sequence). Trimming pared 5 bases from V and 2 bases from J, leaving 17 bases between. This CDR3 is built from 16 residues. The CDR3 spells CASSRQVGLLTDTQYF. In DNA, the CDR3 is TGTGCCAGCAGTCGGCAGGTGGGATTACTCACAGATACGCAGTATTTT.